The subject of this entry is one T cell receptor beta chain. Its target is unknown. This entry is derived from a study of circulating and synovial CD4+ cells in juvenile arthritis. The CDR3 is 13 residues long. Trimming took off 2 bases at V and 8 bases at J, with 12 bases between the two ends. Per the germline V gene, CDR1 is MNHEY and CDR2 is SVGAGI. The study, taken as a whole, reports: Bulk blood CD4 repertoires were more diverse than these. Deeper sequencing increased measured overlap with synovial clonotypes.

Generated by immunoSEQ multiplex PCR, the TCRdb table keeps only in-frame clones and is missing some. This repertoire shows 30,000 to 40,000 clones, about 94% found once; its top ten account for around 0.66%. The sequencing input was CD4+ T cells from blood. The source is a human donor with juvenile idiopathic arthritis. V is TRBV6-5 and J is TRBJ1-1; TRBD1 is a possible D gene (5 bases). CDR3 nucleotide sequence: TGTGCCAGCAGTTACGACAGCCTCGGGGAAGCTTTCTTT. Protein product: CASSYDSLGEAFF.